Sequencing of this TCR beta chain was carried out in a study of persistence of HIV-infected CD4 T cells (dated by TCRdb to the early 2020s). Regarding the research as a whole: CMV- and HIV-1 Gag-responding CD4+ T cells were isolated from ART-treated individuals so that antigen-driven clonal expansion of HIV-1-infected cells could be examined. Participants had been on suppressive ART for a median of roughly eight years. Peripheral blood samples of up to about 200 mL were obtained at multiple time points, with the exception of a couple of participants, for whom leukapheresis was performed at a single time point. The clonality of all cells in each sorted population was assessed by TCRbeta sequencing, whereas the clonality of infected cells was assessed by proviral sequencing. The TCR cluster analysis across participants included 8 participants for CMV and 6 or 7 participants for Gag.

What the authors observed across the whole study: Few individuals were included in the study, and only a limited range of antigens was tested. Within the same sorted populations, how oligoclonal the TCRs were correlated with how oligoclonal the proviruses were. Antigen-responding cells were enriched for expanded CDR3beta sequences that were degenerate, which suggests that CD4+ responses to CMV and Gag underwent convergent selection. Restriction of bulk TCR analyses to the rare CMV-responding cells that actually carried HIV-1 proviruses was not possible. TCRbeta richness in CMV- and Gag-responding cells was significantly lower than in anti-CD3/anti-CD28-responding cells; CMV-responding cells had higher oligoclonality than CD3/CD28-stimulated and Gag-responding cells.

V is shortened by 8 bases, J by 4 bases, and the region joining them spans 14 bases. Spanning cysteine to phenylalanine, the CDR3 consists of 13 amino acids. Left in the record is the CDR3 DNA by itself, 39 bases read in frame from the first base. Sequences MNHEY (CDR1) and SVGAGI (CDR2) are obtained from the germline V gene. Points on this clone: Its recognized antigen is unknown. There are no base qualities to consult, and no much larger clone falls within one base.

Explained via the paper, the treatment or condition label denotes: suppressive antiretroviral therapy. A pool of overlapping HIV-1 Gag 15-mer peptides was used at 0.9 to 1 ug per peptide per mL for cell stimulation. Nonresponding CD40L-negative CD69-negative CD45RO-high memory CD4+ T cells were sorted as memory populations depleted of antigen-responding cells. HIV-1-infected adults in whom suppressive ART had been started during chronic infection were enrolled as participants. For at least 4 years, the participants' plasma HIV-1 RNA had been undetectable, below 50 copies/mL. To be included, participants needed a CD4+ T cell count above 400 cells/uL and a positive CMV serology. Before stimulation, PBMCs were isolated using density centrifugation and then depleted of CD8+ T cells. For roughly 20 hours, CD8-depleted PBMCs were stimulated with anti-CD28/CD49d costimulation, a CD40-blocking antibody, and enfuvirtide, which was added to prevent new infections. Cell sorting was done on a Beckman Coulter MoFlo Legacy or XDP sorter, and dead cells were excluded with propidium iodide. For samples with more than one million cells, genomic DNA was extracted with the QIAamp DNA Mini Kit, and for all other samples the Quick-DNA Microprep Kit was used.

The immunoSEQ hsTCRB assay version 4 in survey mode was used to sequence TCRbeta repertoires from genomic DNA. For TCRbeta sequencing, genomic DNA was diluted to 10 ng/uL, and up to about 1 ug was used per sample. The paper's processing steps were these. TCRbeta data were analyzed in ImmunoSeq Analyzer 3.0, with diversity computed on productive nucleotide rearrangements. Using the Immunarch R package, lower-bound TCR diversity was estimated with the improved Chao index and clonality was estimated with the Gini coefficient. When different nucleotide rearrangements encoded the same CDR3beta amino acid sequence, each rearrangement was treated as a distinct clonotype. Differential abundance analysis found TCRbeta sequences that were significantly enriched in antigen-responding cells compared with anti-CD3/anti-CD28-activated cells. GLIPH2 clustered TCRs by predicted peptide-MHC specificity, both within individual participants and across merged participant data sets. TCRdb obtained this table from immuneACCESS and retained in-frame rearrangements with V and J assigned. These tables miss some clones; where compared with another copy, unresolved V genes account for less than half of the shortfall, and the remainder is unexplained. V and J calls and clone size are as listed in that table; D and trimming were resolved from the DNA. The sample table holds about 64,000 clones, of which just under 75% were seen once. The ten most abundant clones make up 1.7% of the sample.

The sequence came from an adult man with HIV who was CMV-seropositive. The chain links TRBV6-5 with TRBJ1-2; a weak D assignment points to TRBD1 (5 bases agree). The sample in question was CD4+ T cells sorted from PBMCs after roughly 19-hour stimulation, obtained from a patient who received antiretroviral therapy. Per the publication, the cell subset or site label means: CD40L-CD69- CD45RO-high memory CD4 T cells not responding to Gag peptides. The CDR3 protein: CASGIGGTYGYTF. The DNA sequence is as follows: TGTGCCAGCGGAATCGGCGGGACCTATGGCTACACCTTC.